These 7 T cell receptor beta chains originate from one sample sequenced in a study of T-cell memory formation after mild COVID-19. TCRdb independently ran MiXCR on the 5' RACE reads; one entry per CDR3 protein. Among hundreds of thousands of distinct CDR3 sequences listed, around 28% were seen once. Sequencing input: PBMCs or a T cell subset sorted from them (not recorded which). These receptors all come from an adult woman who had mild COVID-19 (a few samples of this study predate the infection). Cell type and time point are not known.

J is TRBJ1-2 and V is TRBV10-3; no clear D. Germline assignment: CDR1 ENHRY and CDR2 SYGVKD. The CDR3 sequence is 11 residues long. Trimming removed 3 bases from V and 8 bases from J, with 7 bases in between. The CDR3, as DNA: TGTGCCATCAGTGACGGTGGGGGCTACACCTTC. Amino acids: CAISDGGGYTF.

For this clonotype: A much larger clone differs from this one at a single base, so this may be a read error. V is TRBV7-2 and J is TRBJ2-2; 10 nucleotides align to TRBD1. Looked up from germline, CDR1 is SGHTA and CDR2 is FQGNSA. This CDR3 spans 14 amino acids. Here the CDR3 reads CDSSFGQGAGELFF. The CDR3 region has the DNA TGTGACAGCAGCTTCGGACAGGGGGCCGGGGAGCTGTTTTTT.

At least ten counts were recorded for this clonotype. The chain employs TRBV7-9 and TRBJ2-1, with 9 bases fitting TRBD2. Trimming cost V 2 bases and J 9 bases; bases outside gene matches: 11. Germline loops: CDR1 SEHNR, CDR2 FQNEAQ (reference sequence). CDR3 length: 16 amino acids. The CDR3 loop reads CASSLKSSRGGSEQFF. The CDR3 nucleotides read TGTGCCAGCAGCTTAAAATCTTCGCGGGGGGGCAGTGAGCAGTTCTTC.

This clonotype rates as medium-sized (0.01 to 0.1%). The rearrangement links TRBV5-1 to TRBJ2-1; D may match TRBD1 or TRBD2 (5 bases each). CDR3 length: 15 amino acids. Per the germline V gene, CDR1 is SGHRS and CDR2 is YFSETQ. Trimming took 2 bases from V and 8 from J, leaving 17 bases between them. The CDR3 here is CASSFTRGVSDEQFF. DNA for the CDR3: TGCGCCAGCAGCTTTACGAGGGGCGTTAGCGATGAGCAGTTCTTC.

Concerning this clonotype: An end of the junction differs from the germline gene, which may be a read error. The chain employs TRBV7-7 and TRBJ2-5; TRBD1 matches 7 bases. The CDR3 runs to 14 residues. Germline V gene data show CDR1 as SSHAT and CDR2 as FNYEAQ (reference sequence). This CDR3 is CASSVDRLAETQYF. In DNA, the CDR3 is TGTGCTAGCAGTGTGGACAGGCTGGCGGAGACCCAGTACTTC.

The V gene is TRBV10-3, the J gene TRBJ2-7, with TRBD2 identical over 8 bases. V shed 8 bases, J shed 4 bases, and the junction held 7 bases outside the gene matches. CDR3 length: 13 amino acids. Germline CDR1 reads ENHRY; CDR2 reads SYGVKD. The CDR3 DNA is TGTGCCATCCGAGCGGGAGAGAAGTACGAGCAGTACTTC. The encoded protein is CAIRAGEKYEQYF.

The genes are TRBV9 and TRBJ2-3; 12 positions match TRBD2. CDR1 is SGDLS, CDR2 YYNGEE, per germline. After removal of 3 bases from V and 2 bases from J, the junction contained 1 base not matched to a gene. The CDR3 sequence is 15 residues long. CDR3 nucleotide sequence: TGTGCCAGCAGCGGGACTAGCGGGAACACAGATACGCAGTATTTT. Translating gives CASSGTSGNTDTQYF.